This TCR beta chain appears in the sequencing data of a study of T cell changes during pregnancy in multiple sclerosis. Generated by immunoSEQ multiplex PCR, the TCRdb table keeps only in-frame clones and is missing some. The sample lists 23,000 or so clones, 86% occurring once. This CDR3 region has 17 residues. Germline trimming cut 5 bases from V and 3 bases from J; bases unmatched to any gene: 13. Germline lookup yields CDR1 SEHNR and CDR2 FQNEAQ (reference sequence). This clone was seen only once. This receptor was taken from a female donor in good health, enrolled as a control in a pregnancy study. This sample comprised CD8+ T cells from peripheral blood mononuclear cells, obtained in the first trimester of pregnancy. The chain links TRBV7-9 to TRBJ1-1; TRBD1 matches at 9 bases. In DNA form, the CDR3 reads TGTGCCAGCAGCCCAGGGACGGGGTGGACAGGGGACACTGAAGCTTTCTTT. Amino acid sequence: CASSPGTGWTGDTEAFF.